The T cell receptor (beta chain) described here comes from a study of Ad26.COV2.S vaccination and SARS-CoV-2 variants listed by TCRdb under 2021. For the study in its entirety: Donors in the vaccine arm were drawn from COV1001, a multicentre, randomized, double-blind, placebo-controlled phase I-IIa trial testing Ad26.COV2.S in healthy adults. Dosing of Ad26.COV2.S was intramuscular, at either 5x10^10 or 1x10^11 viral particles, delivered as one shot or as two shots spaced 56 days apart. TCRbeta repertoire sequencing was used to assess the specificity and breadth of SARS-CoV-2-reactive T cell receptors after Ad26.COV2.S vaccination. The TCR-sequenced set comprised about 32 samples: some 19 Ad26.COV2.S vaccine recipients, 5 placebo recipients and 8 SARS-CoV-2 convalescent individuals. Participants in the trial were split at random into five groups of five each, receiving low-dose or high-dose Ad26.COV2.S once or twice, or else placebo on both occasions. Throughout the experiments and outcome assessment, investigators stayed blinded to trial group allocation. On the study overall, not on this receptor specifically: Vaccine and placebo recipients had similar non-spike TCR breadth, a finding consistent with the vaccine containing only spike. Substantial breadth of spike-specific CD8+ and CD4+ T cell responses was reported after vaccination. The study was not powered to compare responses between vaccine doses or regimens. Compared with placebo recipients, Ad26.COV2.S recipients showed higher spike-specific TCR breadth (P = 0.0014). According to the authors, total T cell responses may have been underestimated by the TCR breadth and depth analyses.

The immunoSEQ Assay was the method used to sequence TCRbeta CDR3 regions. After extraction, genomic DNA underwent amplification by bias-controlled multiplex PCR, followed by high-throughput sequencing. On the authors' methods: To quantify the absolute abundance of every unique TCRbeta CDR3 region, sequences were collapsed and filtered. T cell fraction was estimated by normalizing TCRbeta template counts to usable DNA, which was measured by amplifying reference genes present in all nucleated cells. Repertoire TCRs were annotated as SARS-CoV-2-specific by exact matching of V gene, CDR3 amino acid sequence and J gene to a known reactive TCR set. The reference SARS-CoV-2 TCR set was obtained from MIRA and was filtered for enrichment in COVID-19-positive ImmuneCODE repertoires, whereby public or cross-reactive TCRs were removed. Based on the MIRA antigens, annotated TCRs were further analysed at the level of specific ORF or position within ORF. Depth was the summed frequency of annotated unique rearrangements, while breadth was defined as annotated unique rearrangements over total unique productive rearrangements. Group comparisons of TCR breadth used two-sided Wilcoxon rank-sum tests. Here the immuneACCESS table is served through TCRdb, limited to in-frame sequences with V and J called. Missing clones are a known gap in these copies; in checked studies unresolved V genes cover under half, and the rest lacks a known reason. Clonal size and the V and J genes are those of that table, whereas D and trimming came from the DNA. The sample profile shows about 480,000 clones; around 88% of them were found once. The ten largest clonotypes hold roughly 13% of the sample.

Explained via the paper, the treatment or condition label denotes: 19 received Ad26.COV2.S at low or high dose, single or two shots; about five received placebo; per-sample allocation not given. For vaccine and placebo recipients, the sequenced repertoires came from samples collected on day 63 after the first injection. Cohort 1b enrolled about two dozen adults aged 18-55 years at a single site in Boston, USA, between 29 July and 7 August 2020. Ad26.COV2.S was a replication-incompetent adenovirus type 26 vector that expressed a prefusion-stabilized SARS-CoV-2 spike protein derived from the original Wuhan strain. On this clone itself: Its antigen remains unidentified. Nothing much larger sits one base from this clone, and base qualities are not available.

The V end loses 2 bases and the J end loses 6 bases, and a stretch of 5 bases separates them. The CDR3 runs 11 amino acids, cysteine and phenylalanine included. The entry retains the CDR3 DNA only, 33 bases that are in frame from base 1. The germline V gene sets CDR1 to SNHLY and CDR2 to FYNNEI. The chain uses TRBV2 and TRBJ2-7; the D gene cannot be resolved reliably. The sample here was peripheral blood, taken in a trial of Ad26.COV2.S vaccine versus placebo. The receptor was isolated from a person between 18 and 59 years old who received the Ad26.COV2.S COVID-19 vaccine or a placebo. The nucleotide sequence reads TGTGCCAGCAGTGAATCTGCCGAGCAGTACTTC. Its protein reads: CASSESAEQYF.